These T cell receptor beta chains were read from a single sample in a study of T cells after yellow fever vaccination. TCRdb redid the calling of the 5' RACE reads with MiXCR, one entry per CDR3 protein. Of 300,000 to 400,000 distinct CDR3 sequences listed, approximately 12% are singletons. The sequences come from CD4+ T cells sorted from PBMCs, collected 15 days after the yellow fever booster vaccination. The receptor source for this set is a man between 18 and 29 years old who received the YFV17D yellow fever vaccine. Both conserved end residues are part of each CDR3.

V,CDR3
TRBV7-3,CASSPRDRGRNTEAFF
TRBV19,CASTRTGVAQPQHF
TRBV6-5,CASGRQGGIDEEKLFF
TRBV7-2,CASSLGTANYGYTF
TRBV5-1,CASSQQGAGYGYTF
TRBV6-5,CASSSLSEGPVHF
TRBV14,CASSQGYYNSPLHF
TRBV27,CASSLSPRAGGFNSPLHF
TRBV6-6,CASEGQGLNTEAFF
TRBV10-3,CAISVGESAEAFF
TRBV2,CASRRSWNNEQFF
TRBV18,CASSPLGGGASYNEQFF
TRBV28,CASISGGISNQPQHF
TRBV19,CASRPAGGGYGYTF
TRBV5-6,CASSLERIEQYF
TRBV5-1,CASSLEGAENEKLFF
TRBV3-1,CASSLRQGTTDTQYF
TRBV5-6,CASSRRVTGRNTGELFF
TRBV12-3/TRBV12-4,CASSLNPNSPLHF
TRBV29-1,CSVKRHGALYGYTF
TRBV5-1,CASSFVTSQETQYF
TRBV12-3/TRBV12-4,CASSFSEKLFF
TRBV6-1,CASRGDRNQPQHF
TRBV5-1,CASSLPGFRDDSYEQYF
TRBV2,CASAQESGELFF
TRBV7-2,CASSLQGRREKLFF
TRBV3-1,CASSTTPGNTIYF
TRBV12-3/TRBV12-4,CASSFGQVGTIYF
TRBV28,CASLYRVGTDTQYF
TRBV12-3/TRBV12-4,CASSLMTGSSYEQYF
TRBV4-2,CASSQGDEDTQYF
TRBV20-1,CSATTRGAVSGNTIYF
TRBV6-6,CASSYSQGDEQFF
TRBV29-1,CSGDRAMNTEAFF
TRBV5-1,CASSLQGHYGYTF
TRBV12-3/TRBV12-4,CASSDGLAGKDGELFF
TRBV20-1,CSAGGARGAGELFF
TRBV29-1,CSVEVDTFRGYTF
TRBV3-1,CASSQVPRGGSGANVLTF
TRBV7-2,CASKLQGATDIQYF
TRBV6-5,CASRTLPNTEAFF
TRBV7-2,CASSLWIPRDTQYF
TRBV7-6,CASSSPNQETQYF
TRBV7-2,CASSPGQGRRAFF
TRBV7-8,CASSYVHSGDTEAFF
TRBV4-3,CASSQELAGAARTGELFF
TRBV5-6,CASSRRGRNTEAFF
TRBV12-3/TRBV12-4,CASITGLMGTQYF
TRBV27,CASSYSTLPSRVGNQPQHF
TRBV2,CASTSTNYNEQFF
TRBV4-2,CASSPRTSGIDTQYF
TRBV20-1,CSANRPSGAFF
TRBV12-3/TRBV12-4,CASSSVRETQYF
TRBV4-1,CATSGAGFLAKNIQYF
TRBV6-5,CASSQGWETQYF